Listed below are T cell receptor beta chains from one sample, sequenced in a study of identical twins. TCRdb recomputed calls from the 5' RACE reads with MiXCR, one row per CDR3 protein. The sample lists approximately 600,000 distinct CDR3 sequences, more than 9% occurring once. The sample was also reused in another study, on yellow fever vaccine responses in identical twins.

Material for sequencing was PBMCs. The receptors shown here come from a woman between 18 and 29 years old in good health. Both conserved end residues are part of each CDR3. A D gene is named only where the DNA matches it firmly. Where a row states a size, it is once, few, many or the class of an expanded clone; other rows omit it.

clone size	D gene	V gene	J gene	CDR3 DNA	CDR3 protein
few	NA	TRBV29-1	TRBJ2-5	TGCAGCGTTGTTATTGTCGGGATAAGTGGGGAGACCCAGTACTTC	CSVVIVGISGETQYF
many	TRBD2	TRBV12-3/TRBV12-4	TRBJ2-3	TGTGCCAGCAGGCACGGGACTAGCGGGAGGGCAGATACGCAGTATTTT	CASRHGTSGRADTQYF
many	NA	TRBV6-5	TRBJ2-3	TGTGCCAGCAGTTACTCGACTCCGACCACAGATACGCAGTATTTT	CASSYSTPTTDTQYF
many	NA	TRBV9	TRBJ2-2	TGTGCCAGCAGCGTAGCCCCCTCCGGGGAGCTGTTTTTT	CASSVAPSGELFF
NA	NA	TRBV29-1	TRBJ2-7	TGCAGTGGTGGATCCCCCTACGAGCAGTACTTC	CSGGSPYEQYF
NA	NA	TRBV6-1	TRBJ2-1	TGTGCCAGCAGTGTAGTCCCCAACAATGAGCAGTTCTTC	CASSVVPNNEQFF
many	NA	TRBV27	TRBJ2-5	TGTGCCAGCAGCCCCAGGGGGAGGGAGACCCAGTACTTC	CASSPRGRETQYF
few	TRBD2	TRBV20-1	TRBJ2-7	TGCAGTGCTCCTAGCGGGGTTATAGGCTACGAGCAGTACTTC	CSAPSGVIGYEQYF
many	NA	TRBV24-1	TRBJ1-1	TGTGCCACCAGTGGTACTACAGGGGAAGCTTTCTTT	CATSGTTGEAFF
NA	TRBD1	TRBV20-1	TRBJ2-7	TGCAGTGACAGGGGACAAGTCTCCTACGAGCAGTACTTC	CSDRGQVSYEQYF
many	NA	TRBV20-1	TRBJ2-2	TGCAGTGCTAGATCACCCGGGGAGCTGTTTTTT	CSARSPGELFF
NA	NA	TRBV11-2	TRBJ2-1	TGTGCCAGCAGCTTAGCGGGAGTCTATGTGCATGAGCAGTTCTTC	CASSLAGVYVHEQFF
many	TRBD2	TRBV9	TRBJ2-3	TGTGCCAGCAGCGTGGGACTAGCTGATACGCAGTATTTT	CASSVGLADTQYF
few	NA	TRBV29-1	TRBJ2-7	TGCAGCGTTGTTGGCCAGGAGTGGGACGAGCAGTACTTC	CSVVGQEWDEQYF
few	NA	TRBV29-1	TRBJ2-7	TGCAGCGTTGTCGGGAAGGCGACATCCTACGAGCAGTACTTC	CSVVGKATSYEQYF
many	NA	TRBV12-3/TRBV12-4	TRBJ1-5	TGTGCCAGCAGTTTCAGGGACTTCAATCAGCCCCAGCATTTT	CASSFRDFNQPQHF
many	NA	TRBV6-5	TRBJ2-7	TGTGCCAGCAGCACAGGGTCGGGGGAGCAGTACTTC	CASSTGSGEQYF
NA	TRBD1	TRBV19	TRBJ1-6	TGTGCCAGTACCCACAGGGGGCGGAATTCACCCCTCCACTTT	CASTHRGRNSPLHF
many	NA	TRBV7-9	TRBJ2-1	TGTGCCAGCAGCTTACTCCCTAGCGAATTCAATGAGCAGTTCTTC	CASSLLPSEFNEQFF
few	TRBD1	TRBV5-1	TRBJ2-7	TGCGCCAGCAGCTTGAGGGGACAGGGGCACGAGCAGTACTTC	CASSLRGQGHEQYF
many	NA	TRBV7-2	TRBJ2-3	TGTGCCAGCAGCCTGGCGGGGGCCCAACACGACACAGATACGCAGTATTTT	CASSLAGAQHDTDTQYF
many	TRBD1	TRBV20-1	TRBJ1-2	TGCAGTGCTAGCAGGGGACAGGGGCAGGAAGGCTACACCTTC	CSASRGQGQEGYTF
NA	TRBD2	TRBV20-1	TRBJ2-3	TGCAGTGCTACTCCTACCACTAGCGGGGGGCGTGGAGATACGCAGTATTTT	CSATPTTSGGRGDTQYF
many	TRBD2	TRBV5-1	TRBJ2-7	TGCGCCAGCAGCACGACTAGCCTGGGGTACGAGCAGTACTTC	CASSTTSLGYEQYF
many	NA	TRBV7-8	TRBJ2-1	TGTGCCAGCAGCTTAAACAGGGACAATGAGCAGTTCTTC	CASSLNRDNEQFF
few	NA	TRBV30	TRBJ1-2	TGTGCCTGGAGTGCGGGGAACTTATATGGCTACACCTTC	CAWSAGNLYGYTF
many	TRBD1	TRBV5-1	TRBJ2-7	TGCGCCAGCAGCGGGGGACAGGGGCTCTACGAGCAGTACTTC	CASSGGQGLYEQYF